These 16 T cell receptor beta chains were sequenced from one sample in a study of T cell repertoires in cytomegalovirus infection. What these receptors recognize is not known. MiXCR was run by TCRdb on the reads, yielding one entry per CDR3 protein. In the table there are 700,000 to 850,000 distinct CDR3 sequences, 32% of which are singletons. The sequencing here drew on cultured CD8+ T cells from PBMCs, taken from culture after CMV antigen stimulation. The receptor set was obtained from a human donor in good health (CMV status not recorded). Some clones in this sample may be carry-over from other donors' samples.

This clonotype was detected many times. The chain is built from TRBV7-2 and TRBJ2-3, with TRBD2 matching over 16 bases. J gave up 2 bases and V 4 bases, and 6 bases lay outside the gene matches. The CDR3 has 18 amino acids. Germline lookup yields CDR1 SGHTA and CDR2 FQGNSA. The CDR3 reads CASSSTGLAGGTTDTQYF. The DNA for the CDR3 is TGTGCCAGCAGCTCAACGGGACTAGCGGGGGGGACCACAGATACGCAGTATTTT.

This sequence joins TRBV28 and TRBJ2-7, with D possibly called TRBD1 or TRBD2 (6 bases each). Germline-derived CDR1 and CDR2 are MDHEN and SYDVKM. This CDR3 comprises 14 residues. V dropped 3 bases and J dropped 7 bases, with 16 bases sitting between them. As DNA, the CDR3 is TGTGCCAGCAGTTTGGGGGGCGGAACGGGAGAGCAGTACGTC. It specifies CASSLGGGTGEQYV.

This clonotype was detected only a few times. The CDR3: CASSPAGPNGELFF. Written as DNA, the CDR3 is TGTGCCAGCAGCCCCGCTGGGCCTAACGGGGAGCTGTTTTTT. The V call is TRBV7-6, the J call TRBJ2-2; D is unresolved. CDR1 is SGHVS and CDR2 is FNYEAQ in the germline V gene. V lost 5 bases to trimming and J lost 7 bases, with 14 bases between them. This CDR3 is 14 amino acids long.

About this clonotype: One base away lies a much larger clone, so this may be a sequencing read error. The chain employs TRBV7-8 and TRBJ2-3; the D is unclear. CDR1 and CDR2 from the germline V gene are SGHVS and FQNEAQ. CDR3 length: 16 residues. CDR3 amino acids: CVSSSTNSDSTDTQYF. CDR3 sequence (DNA): TGTGTCAGCAGCTCCACAAACAGTGATAGCACAGATACGCAGTATTTT.

This clonotype showed up just a few times. Germline and junction disagree at one end, which may indicate a read error. The DNA for the CDR3 is TGTGCTAGCAGCTTAGCGGGACAGGCAGAGCAGTACTTC. Protein sequence: CASSLAGQAEQYF. This chain joins TRBV7-7 and TRBJ2-7; TRBD1 or TRBD2 may be the D gene (8 bases each). The germline gives CDR1 SSHAT, CDR2 FNYEAQ (reference sequence). This CDR3 spans 13 amino acids. The full variable domain, rest sourced from reference TRBV7-7 and TRBJ2-7, is GAGVSQSPRYKVTKRGQDVTLRCDPISSHATLYWYQQALGQGPEFLTYFNYEAQPDKSGLPSDRFSAERPEGSISTLTIQRTEQRDSAMYRCASSLAGQAEQYFGPGTRLTVT.

The count of this clonotype is one. The chain links TRBV27 to TRBJ1-1, with D maybe TRBD1 (5 bases). V dropped 6 bases and J dropped 7 bases, with 9 bases sitting between them. Germline V gene data show CDR1 as MNHEY and CDR2 as SMNVEV (reference sequence). This CDR3 is 11 amino acids long. CDR3 region: CASRGDLEAFF. In DNA form, the CDR3 reads TGTGCCAGCAGGGGGGACCTTGAAGCTTTCTTT.

V is TRBV10-3 and J is TRBJ2-1; possible D gene TRBD2, 7 bases. The CDR3 extends over 15 amino acids. Trimming pared 3 bases from V and 0 bases from J, leaving 9 bases between. Germline CDR1 is ENHRY and CDR2 is SYGVKD. In nucleotides, the CDR3 is TGTGCCATCAGTGATAGGGGGGGCTCCTACAATGAGCAGTTCTTC. It is translated as CAISDRGGSYNEQFF.

This clonotype has just a few counts. This chain connects TRBV6-2 or TRBV6-3 to TRBJ1-2; D gene ambiguous. The CDR3 extends over 17 amino acids. Germline V CDR1 and CDR2: MNHEY, SVGEGT. V lost 0 bases and J 2 bases, leaving 16 bases between the germline ends. This CDR3 is CASSYSAGLFGNYGYTF. CDR3 nucleotides: TGTGCCAGCAGTTACTCCGCTGGGCTATTTGGGAACTATGGCTACACCTTC.

About this clonotype itself: A much larger clone is a single base away; this may be a read error. The chain recombines TRBV7-2 with TRBJ2-7; tentatively, D is TRBD2 (7 bases). This CDR3 is built from 14 residues. Per germline, CDR1 SGHTA and CDR2 FQGNSA. With 5 bases removed from V and 3 bases from J, the gap between germline ends came to 14 bases. CDR3 amino acids: CASSGEGVDYEQYF. CDR3 nucleotides: TGTGCCAGCAGCGGGGAGGGGGTGGACTACGAGCAGTACTTC. Full variable domain (outside the CDR3, taken from reference TRBV7-2 and TRBJ2-7): GAGVSQSPSNKVTEKGKDVELRCDPISGHTALYWYRQSLGQGLEFLIYFQGNSAPDKSGLPSDRFSAERTGGSVSTLTIQRTQQEDSAVYLCASSGEGVDYEQYFGPGTRLTVT.

The chain links TRBV28 to TRBJ1-2; 8 nucleotides match TRBD1. This CDR3 contains 15 residues. The junction had 7 bases not matched to a gene; V was cut back by 2 bases and J by 5 bases. The germline V gene has CDR1 MDHEN and CDR2 SYDVKM. DNA for the CDR3: TGTGCCAGCAGTTTAGCCTTGGACAGGGTATATGGCTACACCTTC. Its protein is CASSLALDRVYGYTF.

The J gene is TRBJ2-2, the V gene TRBV7-9, with TRBD1 matching over 10 bases. Trimming took 4 bases from V and 9 from J; bases not matched to a gene: 11. CDR1 SEHNR and CDR2 FQNEAQ come from the germline V gene (reference sequence). The CDR3 has 16 residues. Written as DNA, the CDR3 is TGTGCCAGCAGCTCACGACAGGGGGCGGCCCAAAGGGAGCTGTTTTTT. Translating gives CASSSRQGAAQRELFF.

The chain carries TRBV11-2 and TRBJ1-4, with 7 positions matching TRBD1. CDR3 length: 18 amino acids. J was trimmed by 5 bases and V by 5 bases; bases with no gene match: 17. Germline assignment: CDR1 SGHAT and CDR2 FQNNGV. The CDR3 reads CASSRYSPPGGANEKLFF. CDR3 nucleotides: TGTGCCAGCAGCCGATACAGCCCCCCAGGGGGGGCAAATGAAAAACTGTTTTTT.

This clonotype was counted at least ten times. V gene TRBV4-2 combines with J gene TRBJ2-6; D possibly corresponds to TRBD1 (5 bases). The CDR3 is 16 residues long. CDR1 LGHNA and CDR2 YNFKEQ come from the germline V gene. The V and J ends lost 4 bases and 2 bases respectively, with 12 bases between them. Here the CDR3 reads CASSPRQGTGANVLTF. For the CDR3, the DNA is TGTGCCAGCAGCCCCCGGCAGGGCACTGGGGCCAACGTCCTGACTTTC.

This clonotype was seen more than once but under ten times. The V and J genes are TRBV11-2 and TRBJ2-3; 7 bases line up with TRBD1. The CDR3 is made up of 15 amino acids. The J segment lost 2 bases and the V segment lost 3 bases, leaving 5 bases of the junction unmatched. Germline V lookup: CDR1 SGHAT, CDR2 FQNNGV. CDR3 region: CASSFRGQFTDTQYF. The CDR3 bases are TGTGCCAGCAGCTTCCGGGGACAGTTCACAGATACGCAGTATTTT. Looking up the rest from reference TRBV11-2 and TRBJ2-3 gives the full variable domain: EAGVAQSPRYKIIEKRQSVAFWCNPISGHATLYWYQQILGQGPKLLIQFQNNGVVDDSQLPKDRFSAERLKGVDSTLKIQPAKLEDSAVYLCASSFRGQFTDTQYFGPGTRLTVL.

The chain combines TRBV9 with TRBJ1-1, with D perhaps TRBD1 (5 bases). Germline CDR1 is SGDLS and CDR2 is YYNGEE. This CDR3 spans 16 amino acids. V shed 0 bases and J shed 5 bases, with 17 bases lying between them. DNA of the CDR3: TGTGCCAGCAGCGTAGGGTGGGCAGGGAATCCGACTGAAGCTTTCTTT. This codes for CASSVGWAGNPTEAFF.

Many counts were recorded for this clonotype. This chain joins TRBV12-3 or TRBV12-4 and TRBJ2-5; unclear D gene. The CDR3 runs 15 residues. The germline V and J ends were trimmed by 4 bases and 1 base, with 13 bases remaining between them. The CDR3 region has the DNA TGTGCCAGCAGTTCCATTCTAACGCCCCAAGAGACCCAGTACTTC. Translation gives CASSSILTPQETQYF.